The 8 T cell receptor beta chains below were found in one sample sequenced in a study of technical replicates of blood from a few donors (dated by TCRdb to 2016 to 2017). The library was prepared using the immunoSEQ multiplex PCR assay. TCRdb holds this immuneACCESS table with in-frame rearrangements only. Some clones are missing; in checked studies, unresolved V genes explain under half, and the rest has no known cause. The sample table holds about 73,000 clones, of which 93% were seen once. The ten largest make up about 0.26% of the sample. Sequenced material: T cells isolated from PBMCs. Every receptor here comes from a human donor in good health.

This clone is a singleton in its sample. V usage is TRBV9 and J usage is TRBJ2-5; the D gene is possibly TRBD2 (5 bases). Trimming pared 0 bases from V and 5 bases from J, leaving 17 bases between. The CDR3 length is 16 residues. Germline V gene lookup returns CDR1 SGDLS and CDR2 YYNGEE. The CDR3: CASSVALRSGGETQYF. CDR3 sequence (DNA): TGTGCCAGCAGCGTAGCTCTCAGAAGCGGCGGGGAGACCCAGTACTTC. Together with reference TRBV9 and TRBJ2-5, the CDR3 gives the full variable domain: DSGVTQTPKHLITATGQRVTLRCSPRSGDLSVYWYQQSLDQGLQFLIQYYNGEERAKGNILERFSAQQFPDLHSELNLSSLELGDSALYFCASSVALRSGGETQYFGPGTRLLVL.

Only one count was recorded for this clone. The V gene is TRBV28, the J gene TRBJ2-3, with 7 bases aligning to TRBD2. The CDR3 covers 16 residues. Germline V gene sequence: CDR1 MDHEN, CDR2 SYDVKM. J lost 0 bases, V lost 8 bases, and 11 bases had no gene match. Here the CDR3 reads CASHEFGRASTDTQYF. The DNA of the CDR3 is TGTGCCAGCCATGAGTTTGGGAGGGCGAGCACAGATACGCAGTATTTT.

The CDR3 spells CASTAGVGEKLFF. CDR3 in DNA: TGTGCCAGCACTGCGGGGGTTGGTGAAAAACTGTTTTTT. The gene calls are TRBV7-8 and TRBJ1-4, with D perhaps matching TRBD1 (5 bases). Germline assignment: CDR1 SGHVS and CDR2 FQNEAQ. The CDR3 is 13 residues long. Trimming took 7 bases from V and 7 from J, leaving 13 bases between them. The full variable domain, its missing parts supplied by reference TRBV7-8 and TRBJ1-4, is GAGVSQSPRYKVAKRGQDVALRCDPISGHVSLFWYQQALGQGPEFLTYFQNEAQLDKSGLPSDRFFAERPEGSVSTLKIQRTQQEDSAVYLCASTAGVGEKLFFGSGTQLSVL.

In its sample, this clone was seen once. The chain joins TRBV7-2 to TRBJ2-1, with 7 bases lining up with TRBD2. The CDR3 is 13 residues long. The germline CDR1 and CDR2 sequences are SGHTA and FQGNSA. V dropped 9 bases and J dropped 8; count of bases not matched to a gene: 10. CDR3 in DNA: TGTGCCAGTGGGTCGGGGGGTCGGTATGAGCAGTTCTTC. Its translation: CASGSGGRYEQFF. Full variable domain (outside the CDR3, taken from reference TRBV7-2 and TRBJ2-1): GAGVSQSPSNKVTEKGKDVELRCDPISGHTALYWYRQSLGQGLEFLIYFQGNSAPDKSGLPSDRFSAERTGGSVSTLTIQRTQQEDSAVYLCASGSGGRYEQFFGPGTRLTVL.

The gene calls are TRBV6-6 and TRBJ1-5; TRBD1 matches 8 bases. Trimming removed 5 bases from V and 0 bases from J; junction bases left unmatched: 3. The CDR3 is made up of 15 amino acids. Looked up from germline, CDR1 is MNHNY and CDR2 is SVGAGI (reference sequence). The CDR3: CASSQGAHSNQPQHF. The CDR3 DNA follows: TGTGCCAGCAGTCAGGGGGCGCATAGCAATCAGCCCCAGCATTTT.

The chain carries TRBV4-1 and TRBJ2-2; TRBD2 might be the D (5 bases). Trimming removed 0 bases from V and 0 bases from J, with 14 bases in between. CDR1 MGHRA and CDR2 YSYEKL come from the germline V gene. This CDR3 is built from 18 residues. The CDR3 DNA follows: TGCGCCAGCAGCCAAGAAAGTACGCAGCGGTCGAACACCGGGGAGCTGTTTTTT. This codes for CASSQESTQRSNTGELFF.

The chain carries TRBV2 and TRBJ1-2, with 10 positions matching TRBD1. The CDR3 is 13 amino acids. Germline V CDR1 and CDR2: SNHLY, FYNNEI. After removal of 6 bases from V and 6 bases from J, the junction contained 4 bases not matched to a gene. CDR3 residues: CASRGTGVHGYTF. CDR3 coding DNA: TGTGCCAGCAGAGGGACAGGGGTCCATGGCTACACCTTC.

J is TRBJ2-2 and V is TRBV7-9; 9 nucleotides line up with TRBD2. CDR1 and CDR2 (germline): SEHNR, FQNEAQ (reference sequence). The ends lost 4 bases at V and 0 bases at J; junction bases unmatched: 6. This CDR3 region has 17 residues. The CDR3, as DNA: TGTGCCAGCAGCTCCGGACTAGCGCCTACGAACACCGGGGAGCTGTTTTTT. It codes for CASSSGLAPTNTGELFF.